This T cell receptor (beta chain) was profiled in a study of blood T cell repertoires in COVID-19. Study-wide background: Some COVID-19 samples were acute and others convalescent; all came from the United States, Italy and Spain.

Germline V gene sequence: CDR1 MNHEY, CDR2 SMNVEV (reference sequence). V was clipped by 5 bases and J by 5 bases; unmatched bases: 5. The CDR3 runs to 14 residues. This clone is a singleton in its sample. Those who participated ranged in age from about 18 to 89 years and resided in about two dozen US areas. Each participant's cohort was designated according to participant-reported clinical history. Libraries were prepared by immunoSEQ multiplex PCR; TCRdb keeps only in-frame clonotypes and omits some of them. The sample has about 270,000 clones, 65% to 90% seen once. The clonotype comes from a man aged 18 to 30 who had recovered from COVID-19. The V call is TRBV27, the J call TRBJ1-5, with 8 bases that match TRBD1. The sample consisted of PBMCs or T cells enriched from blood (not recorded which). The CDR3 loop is CASSPDRAYQPQHF. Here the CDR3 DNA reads TGTGCCAGCAGTCCGGACAGGGCATATCAGCCCCAGCATTTT.